One sample yielded the 18 T cell receptor beta chains listed below, sequenced in a study of tissue T cells after allogeneic stem cell transplantation (dated 2022 in TCRdb). Interpreted using the paper, the time point label stands for: mouse harvest day 14 after allogeneic transplant. Mouse grafts combined 10^7 T-cell-depleted bone marrow cells with 10^6 splenic CD5+ T cells, given via tail vein injection. Receptors were amplified or captured by the immunoSEQ multiplex PCR assay. The source is immuneACCESS, and TCRdb retained only in-frame sequences with V and J called. Part of the clones is not carried over; for the studies checked, unresolved V genes explain less than half of this, and the remainder is unexplained. Across this sample there are approximately 5,100 clones, with around 32% seen only once. In total, the top ten clones hold approximately 8.9% of the sample. Sequencing input: skin. These receptor sequences come from a female BALB/c mouse given C57BL/6 T cells with graft-versus-host disease after an allogeneic hematopoietic cell transplant.

This clone came up a few times. Gene names are the mouse ones. The missing CDR3 end, 1 residue past where the read stops, is filled in from the germline J gene. The chain has TRBV5 and TRBJ2-7; TRBD1 might be the D (5 bases). Trimming shortened V by 0 bases and J by 5 bases, and 8 bases separated the two germline ends. CDR1 LGHNA and CDR2 YNLKQL come from the germline V gene (reference sequence). CDR3 length: 13 residues. CDR3 DNA, as far as it was read: TGTGCCAGCAGCCAAGATGCCAGGGATGAACAGTAC. It specifies CASSQDARDEQY. The complete CDR3 protein is CASSQDARDEQYF.

This clone occurred once. Mouse names are used for the genes. The read comes to an end 1 residue before the CDR3 does, leaving the germline J gene to fill in the end. The chain has TRBV26 and TRBJ1-4; 7 bases agree with TRBD1. The CDR3 extends over 14 amino acids. J was trimmed by 5 bases and V by 7 bases; bases with no gene match: 7. In germline, CDR1 is KGHPV, CDR2 FQNQEV (reference sequence). CDR3 sequence: CASTPGQINERLFF. CDR3 DNA (partial): TGTGCCAGCACTCCGGGACAGATTAACGAAAGATTATTT.

This clone has more than one count but fewer than ten. The genes and germline here are from mouse. Read coverage stops 1 residue before the CDR3 terminus; the germline J gene supplies the remainder. The chain couples TRBV12-1 to TRBJ2-4; 8 bases line up with TRBD2. The germline V gene encodes CDR1 SGHSN and CDR2 HYEKVE. With 1 base clipped from V and 4 bases from J, the junction kept 0 bases outside the gene matches. The CDR3 runs 13 residues. The part of the CDR3 DNA that was read is TGTGCCAGCTCTCTACTGGGGGAAAACACCTTGTAC. This translates into CASSLLGENTLY. The entire CDR3 reads CASSLLGENTLYF.

This clone is classed as medium-sized (0.01 to 0.1%). These gene names are mouse names. The read halts 1 residue ahead of the CDR3 end, with the missing end drawn from the germline J gene. V gene TRBV26 combines with J gene TRBJ2-2; perhaps TRBD2 as D (7 bases). The CDR3 covers 15 residues. Germline V CDR1 and CDR2: KGHPV, FQNQEV (reference sequence). V lost 7 bases to trimming and J lost 2 bases, with 14 bases between them. The covered CDR3 bases are TGTGCCAGCACCTGGAGGGGGGGGAACACCGGGCAGCTCTAC. Translating gives CASTWRGGNTGQLY. The full-length CDR3 reads as CASTWRGGNTGQLYF.

Turning to this clone: The germline and genes are mouse ones. The missing CDR3 end, 1 residue past where the read stops, is filled in from the germline J gene. The chain is built from TRBV26 and TRBJ2-5, with D unclear. V lost 0 bases to trimming and J lost 3 bases, with 4 bases between them. This CDR3 has 13 amino acids. Germline V lookup: CDR1 KGHPV, CDR2 FQNQEV (reference sequence). The CDR3 region is CASSLSMQDTQYF. Partial CDR3 DNA: TGTGCCAGCAGTCTGTCGATGCAAGACACCCAGTAC.

This clone is labeled as medium-sized. The genes are named according to mouse. The CDR3 goes on 1 residue after the read ends, and that part is filled in from the germline J gene. J is TRBJ2-5 and V is TRBV19; D perhaps matches TRBD2 (6 bases). The CDR3 runs 15 residues. V was trimmed by 0 bases and J by 0 bases, leaving 8 bases between them. Looked up from germline, CDR1 is FNHDT and CDR2 is SITEND (reference sequence). Incomplete CDR3 DNA: TGTGCCAGCAGTATAGGACTGGTTAACCAAGACACCCAGTAC. It encodes CASSIGLVNQDTQY. The full CDR3 sequence reads CASSIGLVNQDTQYF.

To note about this clone: These gene names are mouse names. The read falls 1 residue short of the CDR3 end, and the missing part is taken from the germline J gene. The genes are TRBV16 and TRBJ2-7, with TRBD2 matching over 9 bases. Per germline, CDR1 SGHSA and CDR2 FRNQAP. CDR3 size: 12 residues. J was trimmed by 7 bases and V by 3 bases; bases with no gene match: 1. This CDR3 reads CASSLTGGEQYF. The sequenced part of the CDR3 DNA is TGTGCAAGCAGCTTGACTGGGGGAGAACAGTAC.

To note about this clone: Genes and germline come from the mouse. The CDR3 goes on 1 residue after the read ends, and that part is filled in from the germline J gene. The chain has TRBV26 and TRBJ1-3, with no clear D. Germline loops: CDR1 KGHPV, CDR2 FQNQEV (reference sequence). This CDR3 has 14 amino acids. The V end lost 2 bases, the J end lost 0 bases, and 5 bases lay between the germline ends. The CDR3 spells CASSLLHSGNTLYF. CDR3 DNA, as far as it was read: TGTGCCAGCAGTCTGCTGCATTCTGGAAATACGCTCTAT.

Concerning this clone itself: The gene names here belong to mouse. The observed sequence ends 1 residue before the CDR3 terminus, with the missing tail filled in from the germline J gene. The chain joins TRBV19 to TRBJ2-3; the match to TRBD2 covers 9 bases. The germline CDR1 and CDR2 sequences are FNHDT and SITEND (reference sequence). Trimming at V came to 3 bases and at J to 3 bases, leaving 2 bases not matched to a gene. The CDR3 length is 14 residues. The CDR3 loop reads CASSSLGGAETLYF. CDR3 DNA, as far as it was read: TGTGCCAGCAGTAGCCTGGGGGGGGCAGAAACGCTGTAT.

This clone is deemed medium-sized. The germline and genes are mouse ones. CDR3 sequence reads: CASSDAGGYAEQFF. CDR3 DNA, as far as it was read: TGTGCCAGCAGTGATGCAGGCGGTTATGCTGAGCAGTTC. This chain connects TRBV13-1 to TRBJ2-1; D call uncertain. Sequencing ends 1 residue short of the CDR3 end; the germline J gene provides the rest. The CDR3 has 14 residues. Trimming pared 0 bases from V and 4 bases from J, leaving 8 bases between. Germline-derived CDR1 and CDR2 are NSHNY and SYGAGN.

This clone was seen a handful of times. All gene names here are mouse names. Read data end 1 residue before the CDR3 end; the end is taken from the germline J gene. V gene TRBV26 combines with J gene TRBJ1-4; no reliable D call. The CDR3 is 13 amino acids. Germline CDR1 is KGHPV and CDR2 is FQNQEV (reference sequence). V was clipped by 4 bases and J by 3 bases, with 6 bases between them. The CDR3 DNA, read in part, is TGTGCCAGCAGTCCCCACACCAACGAAAGATTATTT. Its protein is CASSPHTNERLF. The entire CDR3 protein reads CASSPHTNERLFF.

With regard to this clone: Gene names denote mouse genes. The read ends 1 residue shy of where the CDR3 ends; the end is completed using the germline J gene. V gene TRBV23 combines with J gene TRBJ2-5; the tabulated D call, TRBD1, remains unverified against the DNA. In germline, CDR1 is KGHTA, CDR2 FQNQQP. There are 12 residues in the CDR3. The CDR3 sequence: CSSSQSRDTQYF. The sequenced CDR3 bases are TGCTCCAGCAGTCAATCGAGGGACACCCAGTAC.

Details on this clone: These gene names are mouse names. The read stops 1 residue short of the end of the CDR3; the missing end is completed from the germline J gene. This chain connects TRBV13-2 to TRBJ1-4; D unclear. This CDR3 spans 14 amino acids. V was clipped by 2 bases and J by 0 bases, with 5 bases between them. Germline CDR1 is NNHNN and CDR2 is SYGAGS (reference sequence). CDR3 region: CASGEVFSNERLFF. The sequenced part of the CDR3 DNA is TGTGCCAGCGGTGAGGTTTTTTCCAACGAAAGATTATTT.

About this clone itself: Mouse germline and gene names are used. From the germline J gene comes the end of the CDR3, since the read stops 1 residue before it. The V call is TRBV1, the J call TRBJ2-3; tentative D call: TRBD2 (6 bases). V was clipped by 4 bases and J by 0 bases, with 11 bases between them. CDR1 and CDR2 from the germline V gene are NSQYPW and LRSPGD (reference sequence). The CDR3 is 15 residues long. CDR3 DNA (partial): TGCACCTGCAGTGGAGGGACTTCTAGTGCAGAAACGCTGTAT. Protein: CTCSGGTSSAETLY. The whole CDR3 region reads CTCSGGTSSAETLYF.

This clone was found once. Gene names denote mouse genes. Coverage ceases 1 residue before the CDR3 finishes, and the germline J gene fills in the end. The chain carries TRBV26 and TRBJ2-1, with 14 bases aligning to TRBD2. The CDR3 is made up of 15 amino acids. With 4 bases clipped from V and 5 bases from J, the junction kept 1 base outside the gene matches. Germline CDR1 reads KGHPV; CDR2 reads FQNQEV (reference sequence). The CDR3 is CASSRDWGGDAEQFF. Partial CDR3 DNA: TGTGCCAGCAGTCGGGACTGGGGGGGCGATGCTGAGCAGTTC. Drawing the rest from reference TRBV26 and TRBJ2-1, the complete variable domain is NSKVIQTPRYLVKGQGQKAKMRCIPEKGHPVVFWYQQNKNNEFKFLINFQNQEVLQQIDMTEKRFSAECPSNSPCSLEIQSSEAGDSALYLCASSRDWGGDAEQFFGPGTRLTVL.

This clone was detected once. Any gene name here is a mouse gene name. The read terminates 1 residue before the CDR3 end, so the remaining end is supplied by the germline J gene. The V and J genes are TRBV13-2 and TRBJ1-4; TRBD1 might be the D (5 bases). Trimming took off 2 bases at V and 4 bases at J, with 9 bases between the two ends. Germline CDR1 reads NNHNN; CDR2 reads SYGAGS (reference sequence). This CDR3 has 14 residues. The part of the CDR3 DNA that was read is TGTGCCAGCGGTGAGGGGCAGAACAACGAAAGATTATTT. As protein: CASGEGQNNERLF. The entire CDR3 protein is CASGEGQNNERLFF.

Remarks on this clone: Germline and genes: mouse. The read ends 1 residue shy of where the CDR3 ends; the end is completed using the germline J gene. The rearrangement links TRBV26 to TRBJ2-3; either TRBD1 or TRBD2 may fit D (5 bases each). CDR3 length: 14 residues. Trimming took 6 bases from V and 2 from J, leaving 12 bases between them. CDR1 and CDR2 (germline): KGHPV, FQNQEV (reference sequence). The sequenced CDR3 bases are TGTGCCAGCAGCGGGACCCTATATGCAGAAACGCTGTAT. Translation gives CASSGTLYAETLY. The whole CDR3 region reads CASSGTLYAETLYF. The full variable domain, its missing parts supplied by reference TRBV26 and TRBJ2-3, is NSKVIQTPRYLVKGQGQKAKMRCIPEKGHPVVFWYQQNKNNEFKFLINFQNQEVLQQIDMTEKRFSAECPSNSPCSLEIQSSEAGDSALYLCASSGTLYAETLYFGSGTRLTVL.

This clone was seen a few times. Gene labels here are mouse ones. The observed sequence ends 1 residue before the CDR3 terminus, with the missing tail filled in from the germline J gene. The chain combines TRBV19 with TRBJ1-1; no clear D. CDR1 is FNHDT, CDR2 SITEND, per germline (reference sequence). Trimming took 6 bases from V and 0 from J, leaving 6 bases between them. There are 12 residues in the CDR3. The sequenced part of the CDR3 DNA is TGTGCCAGCAAGGAAGCAAACACAGAAGTCTTC. Translation gives CASKEANTEVF. The whole CDR3 reads CASKEANTEVFF. The variable domain in full, with the rest retrieved from reference TRBV19 and TRBJ1-1, is GGIITQTPKFLIGQEGQKLTLKCQQNFNHDTMYWYRQDSGKGLRLIYYSITENDLQKGDLSEGYDASREKKSSFSLTVTSAQKNEMAVFLCASKEANTEVFFGKGTRLTVV.